This T cell receptor beta chain emerged from a study of immune cell composition in non-small cell lung cancer. The CDR3 contains 13 residues. Germline V gene lookup returns CDR1 SGHDN and CDR2 FVKESK. Trimming left V 5 bases short and J 3 bases short, with 8 bases between. Study-wide findings and caveats: Tumour-associated clones >0.5% occurred in 25% to 40% of adenocarcinomas, roughly 80% of squamous.

Normal lung was sampled as far from the tumour as possible, at least 3 cm. DNA was extracted from unsorted cell suspensions stored frozen. Generated by immunoSEQ multiplex PCR, the TCRdb table keeps only in-frame clones and is missing some. In the table there are 5,000 to 6,500 clones, about 85% of which are singletons. Concerning this clone itself: Antigen: not known.

The genes are TRBV14 and TRBJ1-3, with a tentative D call TRBD1 (5 bases). This TCR was recovered from a human donor with non-small cell lung cancer. Material: non-adjacent lung tissue. Here the CDR3 reads CASSFGGGNTIYF. CDR3 coding DNA: TGTGCCAGCAGCTTCGGGGGTGGAAACACCATATATTTT. Full variable domain (outside the CDR3, taken from reference TRBV14 and TRBJ1-3): EAGVTQFPSHSVIEKGQTVTLRCDPISGHDNLYWYRRVMGKEIKFLLHFVKESKQDESGMPNNRFLAERTGGTYSTLKVQPAELEDSGVYFCASSFGGGNTIYFGEGSWLTVV.